Sequencing of this TCR beta chain was carried out in a study of T cells after yellow fever vaccination. This clonotype was counted at least ten times. TCRdb processed the 5' RACE reads anew with MiXCR; each CDR3 protein has one entry. Seen here are some 560,000 distinct CDR3 sequences, about a sixth observed once, and the top ten hold 15% to 20%. The CDR3 totals 15 residues. J was trimmed by 5 bases and V by 5 bases; bases with no gene match: 7. This clonotype was obtained from a man between 18 and 35 years old who received the YFV17D yellow fever vaccine. The rearrangement links TRBV12-3 or TRBV12-4 to TRBJ2-1; TRBD2 matches at 9 bases. Sequenced here: PBMCs, sampled about 5 days after the first yellow fever vaccination. CDR3 amino acids: CASSPSGGRHNEQFF. CDR3 sequence (DNA): TGTGCCAGCAGTCCCAGCGGGGGGAGGCACAATGAGCAGTTCTTC.